The sequence of this TCR beta chain was determined in a study of cytomegalovirus exposure and HLA in healthy donors. The study, taken as a whole, reports: The productive fraction for most TCR beta V segments was about 90% or about 30% in an earlier analysis. Donors were assumed by presence/absence analyses to have roughly uniform sequencing depth. In a later analysis, a missense DCLRE1C variant was linked to TCR beta V- and J-gene trimming.

Comment on this clone: The antigen remains undetermined.

13 Jbeta primers and 60 Vbeta primers were used for the PCR. Repertoires were generated with immunoSEQ multiplex PCR, while TCRdb's copy carries only in-frame clones and drops some. The sample has roughly 180,000 clones, around 75% seen once; the top ten hold about 6%. Source material: PBMCs. This TCR came from a woman under 40 in good health and CMV-seropositive.

DNA for the CDR3: TGTGCCAGCAGCCCACTCGGACAGGGGGAAGGCTATGGCTACACCTTC. This codes for CASSPLGQGEGYGYTF. The J gene is TRBJ1-2, the V gene TRBV7-8; 10 bases are a match to TRBD1. Germline trimming cut 5 bases from V and 4 bases from J; bases unmatched to any gene: 10. This CDR3 has 16 amino acids. CDR1 and CDR2 (germline): SGHVS, FQNEAQ.